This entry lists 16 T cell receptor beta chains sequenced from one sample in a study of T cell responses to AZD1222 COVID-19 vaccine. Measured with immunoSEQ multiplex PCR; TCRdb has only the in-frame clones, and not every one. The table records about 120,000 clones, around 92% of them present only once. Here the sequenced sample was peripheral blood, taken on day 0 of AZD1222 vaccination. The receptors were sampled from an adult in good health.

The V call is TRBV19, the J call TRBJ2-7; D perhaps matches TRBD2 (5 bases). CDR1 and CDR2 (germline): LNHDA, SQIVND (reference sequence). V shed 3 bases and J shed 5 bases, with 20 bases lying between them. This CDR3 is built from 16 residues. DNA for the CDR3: TGTGCCAGTAGTATCATTGGGCCTACACTAGTCCACGAGCAGTACTTC. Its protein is CASSIIGPTLVHEQYF.

The CDR3 region is CASSLESRPQHF. DNA of the CDR3: TGTGCCAGCAGTTTAGAGTCCCGGCCCCAGCATTTT. This chain links TRBV28 with TRBJ1-5; unclear D gene. CDR1 MDHEN and CDR2 SYDVKM come from the germline V gene. Trimming removed 2 bases at V and 9 bases at J, with 8 bases between. CDR3 length: 12 amino acids.

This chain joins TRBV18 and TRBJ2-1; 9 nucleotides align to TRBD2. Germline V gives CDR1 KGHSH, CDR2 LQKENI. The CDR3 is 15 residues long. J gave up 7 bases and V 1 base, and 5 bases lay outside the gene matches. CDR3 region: CASSPLAGVGNEQFF. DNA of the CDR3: TGTGCCAGCTCACCACTAGCGGGAGTTGGGAATGAGCAGTTCTTC.

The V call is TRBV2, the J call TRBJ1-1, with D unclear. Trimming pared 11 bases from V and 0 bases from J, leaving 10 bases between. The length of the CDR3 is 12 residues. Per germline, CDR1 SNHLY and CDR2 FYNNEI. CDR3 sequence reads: CASGEVNTEAFF. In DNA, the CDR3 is TGTGCCTCCGGAGAGGTGAACACTGAAGCTTTCTTT. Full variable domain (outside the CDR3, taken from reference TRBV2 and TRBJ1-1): EPEVTQTPSHQVTQMGQEVILRCVPISNHLYFYWYRQILGQKVEFLVSFYNNEISEKSEIFDDQFSVERPDGSNFTLKIRSTKLEDSAMYFCASGEVNTEAFFGQGTRLTVV.

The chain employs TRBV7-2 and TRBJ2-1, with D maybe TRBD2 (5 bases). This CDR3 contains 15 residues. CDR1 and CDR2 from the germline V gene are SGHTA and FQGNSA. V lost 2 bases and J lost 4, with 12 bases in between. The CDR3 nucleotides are TGTGCCAGCAGCTTACTAGCCGCCCTTTACAATGAGCAGTTCTTC. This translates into CASSLLAALYNEQFF.

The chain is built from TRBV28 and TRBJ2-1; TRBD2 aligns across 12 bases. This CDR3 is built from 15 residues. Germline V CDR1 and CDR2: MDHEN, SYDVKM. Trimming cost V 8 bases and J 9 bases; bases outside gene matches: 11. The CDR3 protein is CASDGRTSGKGEQFF. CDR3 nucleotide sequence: TGTGCCAGCGACGGTAGGACTAGCGGGAAGGGTGAGCAGTTCTTC.

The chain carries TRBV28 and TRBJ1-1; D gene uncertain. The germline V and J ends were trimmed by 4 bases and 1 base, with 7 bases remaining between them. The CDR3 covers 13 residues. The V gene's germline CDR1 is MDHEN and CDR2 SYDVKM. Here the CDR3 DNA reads TGTGCCAGCAGTTCGCGACGGAACACTGAAGCTTTCTTT. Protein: CASSSRRNTEAFF.

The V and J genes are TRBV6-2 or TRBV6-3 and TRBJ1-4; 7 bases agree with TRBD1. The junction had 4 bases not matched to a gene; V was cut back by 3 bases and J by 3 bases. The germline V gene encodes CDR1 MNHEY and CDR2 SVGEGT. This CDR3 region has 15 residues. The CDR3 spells CASSYPQGANEKLFF. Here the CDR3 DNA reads TGTGCCAGCAGTTATCCCCAGGGGGCTAATGAAAAACTGTTTTTT.

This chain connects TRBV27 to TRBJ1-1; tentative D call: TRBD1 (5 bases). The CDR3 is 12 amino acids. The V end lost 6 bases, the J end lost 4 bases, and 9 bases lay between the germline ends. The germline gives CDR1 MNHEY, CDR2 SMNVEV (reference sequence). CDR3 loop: CASSDQGTEAFF. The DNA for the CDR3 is TGTGCCAGCAGCGATCAGGGCACTGAAGCTTTCTTT.

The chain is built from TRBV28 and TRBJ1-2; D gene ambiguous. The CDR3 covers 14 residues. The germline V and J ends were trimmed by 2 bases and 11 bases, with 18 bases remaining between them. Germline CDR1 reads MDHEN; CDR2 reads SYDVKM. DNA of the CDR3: TGTGCCAGCAGTTTAGGGAGCCTCTCCACCCCTTACACCTTC. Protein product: CASSLGSLSTPYTF.

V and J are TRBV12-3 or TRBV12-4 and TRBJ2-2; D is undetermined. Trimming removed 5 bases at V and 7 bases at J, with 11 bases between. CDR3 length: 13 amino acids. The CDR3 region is CASSIKGGGELFF. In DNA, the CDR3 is TGTGCCAGCAGTATTAAGGGCGGCGGGGAGCTGTTTTTT.

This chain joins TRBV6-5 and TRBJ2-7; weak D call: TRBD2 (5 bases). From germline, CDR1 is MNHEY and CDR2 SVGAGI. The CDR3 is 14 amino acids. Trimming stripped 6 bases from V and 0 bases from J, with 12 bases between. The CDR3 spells CASSSNGVSYEQYF. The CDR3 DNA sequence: TGTGCCAGCAGCTCTAACGGGGTCTCCTACGAGCAGTACTTC.

The CDR3 DNA reads as TGTGCCACCAGCAGAGGGGGGACTAGCGGCTCGGTAGGGGATACGCAGTATTTT. Amino acid sequence: CATSRGGTSGSVGDTQYF. The chain couples TRBV15 to TRBJ2-3; 11 bases match TRBD2. V trimming: 1 base; J trimming: 6 bases; junction bases outside the gene matches: 12. The CDR3 contains 18 residues. CDR1 is LNHNV, CDR2 YYDKDF, per germline (reference sequence).

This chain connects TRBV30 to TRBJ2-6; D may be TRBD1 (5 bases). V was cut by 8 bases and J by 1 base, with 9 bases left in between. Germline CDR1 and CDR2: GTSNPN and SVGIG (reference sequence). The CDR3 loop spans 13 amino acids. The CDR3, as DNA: TGTGCCCGAGACAGTTCTGGGGCCAACGTCCTGACTTTC. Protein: CARDSSGANVLTF.

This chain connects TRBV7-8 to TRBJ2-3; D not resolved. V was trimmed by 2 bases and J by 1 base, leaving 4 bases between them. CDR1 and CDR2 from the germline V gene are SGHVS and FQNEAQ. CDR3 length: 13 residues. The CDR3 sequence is CASSLPRTDTQYF. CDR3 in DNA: TGTGCCAGCAGCTTACCGCGCACAGATACGCAGTATTTT.

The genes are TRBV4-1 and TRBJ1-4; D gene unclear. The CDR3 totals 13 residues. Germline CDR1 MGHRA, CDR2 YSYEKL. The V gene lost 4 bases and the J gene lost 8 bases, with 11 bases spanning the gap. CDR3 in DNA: TGCGCCAGCAGCCTAGGGCCCACCGAAAAACTGTTTTTT. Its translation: CASSLGPTEKLFF.